A single sample gave rise to the 5 T cell receptor beta chains below, sequenced in a study of early T cells in non-severe SARS-CoV-2 infection. TCRdb ran MiXCR on the 5' RACE reads and lists one entry per CDR3 protein. Counted here are about 20,000 distinct CDR3 sequences, 4.5% to 5% occurring once; the ten biggest clones make up roughly 15%. The sample comprised whole blood. The receptors here all came from an adult who was a healthcare worker with PCR-confirmed SARS-CoV-2 infection or an uninfected control (not recorded which).

This clonotype was seen more than once but under ten times. The gene calls are TRBV7-2 and TRBJ2-3; D is tentatively TRBD1 or TRBD2 (6 bases each). V dropped 5 bases and J dropped 6 bases, with 18 bases sitting between them. CDR3 length: 15 amino acids. Germline loops: CDR1 SGHTA, CDR2 FQGNSA. The CDR3 region has the DNA TGTGCCAGCAGCAGGGGGACTGCCGGTCAGGATACGCAGTATTTT. It encodes CASSRGTAGQDTQYF.

This clonotype was recorded many times. This chain connects TRBV5-1 to TRBJ1-6, with D uncertain. The germline CDR1 and CDR2 sequences are SGHRS and YFSETQ. CDR3 length: 16 amino acids. V shed 7 bases and J shed 0 bases, with 14 bases lying between them. CDR3 coding DNA: TGCGCCAGCTCCCAACTAGGAAGCTCCTATAATTCACCCCTCCACTTT. Residues: CASSQLGSSYNSPLHF.

This clonotype showed up many times. This rearrangement joins TRBV6-6 to TRBJ1-6; D unclear. The germline V and J ends were trimmed by 2 bases and 6 bases, with 11 bases remaining between them. Germline-derived CDR1 and CDR2 are MNHNY and SVGAGI (reference sequence). CDR3 size: 15 residues. CDR3 coding DNA: TGTGCCAGCAGTTACGTTGTCCAGTCTAATTCACCCCTCCACTTT. This gives the protein CASSYVVQSNSPLHF.

In this sample, this clonotype turned up many times. This rearrangement joins TRBV7-9 to TRBJ2-1; 11 bases are shared with TRBD2. This CDR3 has 15 amino acids. V trimming: 5 bases; J trimming: 4 bases; junction bases outside the gene matches: 4. The germline CDR1 and CDR2 sequences are SEHNR and FQNEAQ (reference sequence). The CDR3 sequence: CASSPLAGAYNEQFF. CDR3 bases: TGTGCCAGCAGCCCACTAGCGGGGGCTTACAATGAGCAGTTCTTC.

This clonotype has a count of ten or more. J is TRBJ1-1 and V is TRBV1; the D call TRBD1 from the table was never checked on the DNA. TRBV1 is a known pseudogene. This CDR3 comprises 18 residues. The CDR3 DNA is TGCACCAGCAGCCAAGGTTTGGGAACAGGGGTCATGAACACTGAAGCTTTCTTT. Its translation: CTSSQGLGTGVMNTEAFF.